This is a list of T cell receptor beta chains from one sample in a study of tumor-infiltrating lymphocytes in primary liver carcinoma. TCRdb processed the multiplex PCR reads anew with MiXCR; each CDR3 protein has one entry. The repertoire holds almost 55,000 distinct CDR3 sequences, with over 65% as singletons. The specimen sequenced was liver tumor tissue from sampling region 2. The origin of the receptors is a man aged 35-49 years with primary liver carcinoma and hepatitis B virus infection. Both conserved end residues are part of each CDR3. The order of the fields is CDR3 length, D gene, J gene, V gene, CDR3 protein. D genes are given only for firm matches.

length: 13; D: TRBD1; J: TRBJ2-1; V: TRBV12-3/TRBV12-4; CDR3: CVSSSTGENEQFF
length: 16; D: -; J: TRBJ1-5; V: TRBV6-6; CDR3: CASSCRVGYSNQPQHF
length: 13; D: TRBD1; J: TRBJ2-1; V: TRBV2; CDR3: CAGHRGMANEEFF
length: 12; D: -; J: TRBJ2-7; V: TRBV4-2; CDR3: CASSTDTYEQYF
length: 15; D: -; J: TRBJ1-1; V: TRBV5-6; CDR3: CASRRGPDSNTEAFF
length: 16; D: TRBD1; J: TRBJ2-6; V: TRBV28; CDR3: CASSGDSPSGANVLTF
length: 15; D: -; J: TRBJ2-5; V: TRBV11-1; CDR3: CASSLEGMPQEAQYF
length: 14; D: TRBD1; J: TRBJ1-2; V: TRBV6-5; CDR3: CASRHGTGNYGYIF
length: 13; D: TRBD2; J: TRBJ2-7; V: TRBV20-1; CDR3: CSARPGGSYEQYF
length: 12; D: TRBD1; J: TRBJ2-2; V: TRBV29-1; CDR3: CIGGQGTGELLF
length: 13; D: -; J: TRBJ2-7; V: TRBV7-8; CDR3: CASCGDKTYEQHF
length: 20; D: TRBD1; J: TRBJ2-7; V: TRBV28; CDR3: CASSSQRGQGDYRSNHEQYF
length: 12; D: -; J: TRBJ2-2; V: TRBV12-3/TRBV12-4; CDR3: CASSMDTGELFF
length: 16; D: TRBD2; J: TRBJ2-7; V: TRBV12-3/TRBV12-4; CDR3: CANCLLAGGPPYEQYF
length: 16; D: TRBD2; J: TRBJ2-1; V: TRBV11-2; CDR3: CASSYPGTSGSNEQFF
length: 15; D: -; J: TRBJ2-3; V: TRBV12-3/TRBV12-4; CDR3: CASSFGLARTGTQYF
length: 15; D: -; J: TRBJ2-7; V: TRBV10-2; CDR3: CVSSESSGYANEQYF
length: 14; D: -; J: TRBJ2-1; V: TRBV10-1; CDR3: CASRYRSSFNEQFF
length: 16; D: -; J: TRBJ2-1; V: TRBV10-2; CDR3: CASSLTAGSSYYEQFF
length: 18; D: -; J: TRBJ2-7; V: TRBV11-2; CDR3: CAGSLSGGLAGGGYEQYF
length: 13; D: TRBD1; J: TRBJ2-7; V: TRBV18; CDR3: CASSLTGGWEQYF
length: 14; D: TRBD1; J: TRBJ2-7; V: TRBV6-1; CDR3: CASNPGTASYEQYF
length: 13; D: -; J: TRBJ1-1; V: TRBV12-5; CDR3: CASGRGVGTEAFF
length: 15; D: -; J: TRBJ2-7; V: TRBV4-2; CDR3: CASSLERTRSYEQYF
length: 15; D: TRBD2; J: -; V: TRBV6-2/TRBV6-3; CDR3: CANNAQGGSNQSQYF
length: 18; D: -; J: TRBJ1-6; V: TRBV28; CDR3: CASSGVRDMSSYNSPLHF
length: 16; D: TRBD1; J: TRBJ2-1; V: TRBV2; CDR3: CASSDDGKGAGDEQFF
length: 15; D: -; J: TRBJ2-1; V: TRBV4-1; CDR3: CAGSQVSRSSGEQFF
length: 13; D: -; J: TRBJ2-7; V: TRBV6-1; CDR3: CASSECVIYEQYF
length: 15; D: -; J: TRBJ2-5; V: TRBV11-2; CDR3: CASRLTRTAQEAQYF
length: 11; D: -; J: TRBJ1-2; V: TRBV6-6; CDR3: CTSSYSSELTF
length: 13; D: -; J: TRBJ2-5; V: TRBV19; CDR3: CASNTLLQETQYF
length: 15; D: -; J: TRBJ2-1; V: TRBV6-2/TRBV6-3; CDR3: CASSYAGTFYDEQFF
length: 15; D: -; J: TRBJ1-1; V: TRBV28; CDR3: CVSSSAEGGNTEAFF
length: 15; D: TRBD1; J: TRBJ2-1; V: TRBV6-5; CDR3: CASSKQGGSYNEQSF
length: 14; D: TRBD1; J: TRBJ1-1; V: TRBV10-3; CDR3: CVISGDRGNTKAFF
length: 14; D: -; J: TRBJ2-3; V: TRBV29-1; CDR3: CSVEVNSGTDTQYF
length: 16; D: -; J: TRBJ2-3; V: TRBV12-3/TRBV12-4; CDR3: CASSSGLKGGADTQYF
length: 13; D: -; J: TRBJ2-1; V: TRBV5-5; CDR3: CISSYWRENEQFF
length: 15; D: -; J: TRBJ1-2; V: TRBV20-1; CDR3: CSATSLTYDNYGYTF
length: 15; D: -; J: TRBJ2-3; V: TRBV14; CDR3: CASSQGRPCTDTQYF